This T cell receptor (beta chain) was recorded in a study of cytomegalovirus exposure and HLA in healthy donors (dated by TCRdb to 2016 to 2017). About the investigation overall: An earlier analysis of several hundred of the donors reported roughly 270 Gb of sequence data and 117 million unique TCR beta sequences from about 200 million T cells. The aim of the study was to test whether cataloging public T cell receptors could identify signatures of past pathogen exposure. Typing coverage varied by locus: about 629-630 donors for A, B, C, DRB1 and DQB1; roughly 500 for DQA1; over 600 for DPA1; approximately 470 for DPB1. A later analysis re-analyzed previously published TCR beta repertoires from approximately 670 donors and added high-resolution HLA genotyping to study TCR occurrence patterns. Donor age, sex, ethnicity and CMV serostatus were collected together with the repertoire data. Across around 400 genotyped donors of the cohort, an average of approximately 240,000 unique TCR beta nucleotide sequences per donor were sequenced, and 15% to 20% of those sequences were non-productive. Approximately 300 gigabases of sequencing data and 70 million to 95 million unique TCR sequences made up an early release that covered about 640 HLA-typed donors. A later genetic analysis took genome-wide SNP genotypes for about 65% of the 666 donors and used that subset as a discovery cohort. The genetic ancestry cluster associated with self-reported Caucasian donors included around 76% of the roughly 400 genotyped donors. Several DR-DQ haplotypes were treated as single units for association and clustering because of strong linkage in the cohort. A separate validation cohort of roughly 120 different subjects was used in addition to the roughly 700-subject first cohort. High-throughput TCR immunosequencing, statistical association of individual TCRs with disease status, and machine learning were combined to predict cytomegalovirus infection status. HLA typing included class I and class II loci at four-digit resolution. The later analysis used no new phenotypic data to find candidate immune exposures, relying instead on TCR beta sequences and their occurrence across donors. All discovery cohort repertoires had been generated using a single sequencing platform. The study profiled the T cell repertoires of hundreds of subjects by immunosequencing and related them to cytomegalovirus serostatus. In an earlier analysis of 500 to 650 of the donors, high-throughput TCR beta sequencing was used to judge whether each TCR beta V gene segment behaved as functional or pseudogenic. Study-level results and caveats: A total of 164 TCR beta chains were listed by the study as associated with cytomegalovirus. At a false discovery rate of 0.05, a later analysis linked some 18,000 TCR beta sequences to specific HLA alleles. A further reported finding was that TCR beta sequences accurately predicted the HLA-A and HLA-B alleles for most subjects in the first cohort. Some IMGT-functional V segments, including TRBV6-2 and TRBV6-3, could not be told apart with the 87-base-pair reads, so those segments were excluded. Roughly uniform sequencing depth across donors was assumed in presence/absence analyses, although this assumption may not hold. In an earlier analysis of 587 of the donors, most TCR beta V segments appeared in productive rearrangements about 87% or about 30% of the time, broadly matching IMGT annotations. According to a later analysis, most CMV-associated TCR beta chains appeared to be HLA-restricted, and the HLA associations seemed to be driven largely by CMV exposure. When HLA alleles, especially DR and DQ, strongly co-occurred, TCR associations were difficult to assign to individual alleles. For the cohort, immune exposure information was limited to CMV serostatus. Linkage disequilibrium might explain the correlated functional status among segregating V segments, but an unknown experimental factor could not be ruled out. According to the authors, the approach could potentially be generalized to other disease states and immunological phenotypes. The classifier was reported to diagnose cytomegalovirus status with high specificity and sensitivity in both the original cohort and the validation cohort. V-gene and J-gene trimming of TCR beta chains was associated with a missense DCLRE1C variant in a later genetic analysis, and the association was replicated in an independent cohort. In a later analysis, TCR association rates were found to vary across HLA loci, with the most associated TCRs seen for DRB1 alleles and the fewest for HLA-C alleles. The sequencing pipeline was judged likely to have produced a cluster of highly shared sequence variants as a technical artifact. Three of the identified cytomegalovirus-associated TCR beta chains were confirmed in vitro to be specific for cytomegalovirus antigens. Several of the top co-occurrence clusters appeared to be linked to parvovirus B19, influenza, CMV and Epstein-Barr virus, according to a later analysis. In a later analysis, HLA-associated TCR beta chains showed more clonal expansion and lower generation probabilities than non-associated chains that were equally common. Most TCR sequences were seen in very few donors, while some public TCRs were found in many individuals. According to a later genetic analysis, donors in an Asian-associated ancestry cluster had fewer N-insertions in productive TCRs than the approximately 670-donor mean. Only TCR beta chains were sequenced in this cohort, and the absence of alpha or paired-chain data limited detectable features. Because HLA typing was missing for some donors at each locus, association tests included only the typed subset. The earlier analysis of 587 of the donors excluded roughly 17 rarely observed V segments, including chromosome 9 orphons, because counts were too low.

The cohort consisted of fewer than 700 healthy bone marrow donors. At the time of sampling, every cohort member was nominally healthy, though immune exposures that went unrecorded were likely present. The donor was CMV seronegative and belonged to the group of 380 or so seronegative cohort members. Each donor provided a peripheral blood sample, and peripheral blood mononuclear cells were used for TCR beta sequencing. Genomic DNA extraction from the blood cell samples was performed with the Qiagen DNeasy Blood Extraction Kit. Libraries were built with the immunoSEQ multiplex PCR assay. For the multiplex PCR, a mixture combining 60 forward primers for TCR Vbeta segments and 13 reverse primers for TCR Jbeta segments was used. Amplification of the CDR3 region of rearranged TCR beta genes was performed with a multiplex PCR assay on genomic DNA. On the Illumina HiSeq System, the amplified TCR beta libraries were sequenced as 87-base-pair reads. The study's processing was this. Across the 500 to 750 repertoires, a later analysis counted tens of millions of unique TCR beta chains, about 10 million of which were shared by at least two donors. Raw reads were error-corrected and collapsed into unique sequences by a nearest-neighbor algorithm in which closely related sequences were merged to remove PCR and sequencing errors. CDR3 sequences were aligned to IMGT reference sequences to assign V, D and J gene segments. For a sequence to be retained, at least a six-nucleotide match to both a V gene segment and a J gene segment was required. A rearrangement was called productive if the CDR3 had no stop codons and remained in frame with V and J, and every other rearrangement was called non-productive. CDR3 was defined by IMGT convention, running from the second conserved V-encoded cysteine to the conserved J-encoded phenylalanine. Sequences without an unambiguous match to a single V gene segment were excluded from the earlier analysis of about 630 of the donors. In an earlier analysis of several hundred of the donors, V segments were called functional above 56.7% productive rearrangements and were called segregating when the between-donor standard deviation exceeded 5%. A statistical classification framework was built to diagnose cytomegalovirus status from the catalog of TCR beta chain sequences. In a later analysis, TCR nucleotide sequences were compared against IMGT/GENE-DB human TR gene sequences so that V and J genes could be assigned. In a later analysis, CDR3 sequences and most-parsimonious VDJ recombination scenarios were assigned using the TCRdist pipeline. In a later analysis, every TCR beta chain was defined by the combination of its CDR3 amino acid sequence and its V-gene family, and reads without a unique V-gene family were dropped. In a later analysis, around 650 highly shared, low-generation-probability nucleotide sequences were removed to address suspected cross-contamination and a sequencing artifact. In a later analysis, a clonal expansion index for each public chain was calculated from normalized within-repertoire ranks of inferred template counts. Generation probabilities in a later analysis came from a VDJ recombination model fitted to out-of-frame rearrangements, and those results were checked against IGoR. In a later analysis, hypergeometric tests were used to score TCR-TCR, TCR-HLA and TCR-CMV co-occurrence, with a repertoire-size bias correction applied to TCR pairs. False discovery rates were estimated in a later analysis by permuting HLA or CMV assignments 20 times. In a later analysis, co-occurring TCRs were grouped with DBSCAN, and TCRdist sequence similarity was added when clustering was performed within HLA-allele-positive subsets. For co-occurrence clustering, repertoires with fewer than 30,000 or more than 120,000 public chains were excluded, along with 4 to 6 repertoires with anomalous nucleotide sharing. Sourced from immuneACCESS, this table was stored by TCRdb with only in-frame sequences that have V and J called. A share of the clones is absent; for the studies checked, an unresolved V gene accounts for under half, and the remainder has no known explanation. The V and J calls and clone size come from that table; D and trimming were worked out from the DNA. The sample table shows 45,000 to 60,000 clones, and 60% to 75% are seen once. Around 10% of the sample is held by the ten biggest clonotypes.

CDR3 length: 15 amino acids, cysteine to phenylalanine. The kept DNA is CDR3 alone, 45 bases in frame from the first base. V is trimmed back by 4 bases and J by 6 bases, and the junction contains 8 bases that no gene match accounts for. The CDR1 and CDR2 encoded by the germline V gene (reference sequence) are MNHNY and SVGAGI. This clone is assessed as medium-sized (0.01 to 0.1%). Its antigen remains unidentified. No per-base quality is available; no much larger clone lies one base away. Other DNA sequences in the same sample also yield this CDR3. Material: PBMCs. The chain was built from TRBV6-6 and TRBJ1-2, with 10 central nucleotides matching TRBD1. The receptor's source is a woman aged 45-59 years in good health and CMV-seronegative. The base sequence is TGTGCCAGCAGTTCGACTCCGACAGGGGGCGATGGCTACACCTTC. This gives the protein CASSSTPTGGDGYTF.